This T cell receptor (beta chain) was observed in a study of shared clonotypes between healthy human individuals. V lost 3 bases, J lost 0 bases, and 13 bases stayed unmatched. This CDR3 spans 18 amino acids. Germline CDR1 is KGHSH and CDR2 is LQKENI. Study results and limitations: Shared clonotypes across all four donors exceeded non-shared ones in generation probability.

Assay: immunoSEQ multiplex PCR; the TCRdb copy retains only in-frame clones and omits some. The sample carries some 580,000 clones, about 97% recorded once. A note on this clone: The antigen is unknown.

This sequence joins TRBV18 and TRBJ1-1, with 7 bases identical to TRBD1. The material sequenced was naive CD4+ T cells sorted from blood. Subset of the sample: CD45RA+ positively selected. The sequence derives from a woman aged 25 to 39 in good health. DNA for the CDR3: TGTGCCAGCTCACCTGCAACCGGGACAGTAAACATGAACACTGAAGCTTTCTTT. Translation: CASSPATGTVNMNTEAFF.